The entry that follows covers one T cell receptor (beta chain) sequence. The germline CDR1 and CDR2 sequences are LNHDA and SQIVND (reference sequence). The CDR3 extends over 17 amino acids. Deletions cut 0 bases from V and 2 bases from J, with 14 bases between. This sample was taken from a study of blood T cell repertoires in COVID-19. The wider study: The origin of the acute and convalescent COVID-19 samples was the United States, Italy and Spain. Sources were T cells, B-cell-depleted T cells, or PBMCs; the material itself was cDNA or gDNA.

As handled by the study authors: Reference gene primer amplification in the assay estimated nucleated cell counts. Data came from immunoSEQ multiplex PCR; TCRdb stores just in-frame clones and leaves some out. D and trimming come from the DNA, and the V and J calls and clone size come from that table. Of about 120,000 clones in the sample, 79% were seen once. The J gene is TRBJ1-5, the V gene TRBV19; the D is unclear. The sequence was collected from a woman aged 80 or over with acute or convalescent COVID-19. The sample comprised peripheral blood. Here the CDR3 reads CASSIDPSGNGNQPQHF. The CDR3 DNA is TGTGCCAGTAGTATAGACCCTTCGGGGAATGGCAATCAGCCCCAGCATTTT.